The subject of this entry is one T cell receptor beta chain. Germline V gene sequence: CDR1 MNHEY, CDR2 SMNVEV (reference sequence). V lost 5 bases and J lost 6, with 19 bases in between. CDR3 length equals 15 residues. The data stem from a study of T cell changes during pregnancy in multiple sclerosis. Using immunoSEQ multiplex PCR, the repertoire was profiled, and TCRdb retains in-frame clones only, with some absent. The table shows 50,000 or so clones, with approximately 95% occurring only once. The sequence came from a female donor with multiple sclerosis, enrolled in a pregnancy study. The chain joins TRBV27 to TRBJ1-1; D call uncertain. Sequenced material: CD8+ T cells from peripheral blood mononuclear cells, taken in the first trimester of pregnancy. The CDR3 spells CASSPRTFSDPEAFF. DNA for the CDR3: TGTGCCAGCAGTCCGAGGACTTTTTCCGACCCTGAAGCTTTCTTT.